This TCR beta chain was profiled in a study of shared clonotypes between healthy human individuals. Study results and limitations: Rarefaction indicated that sorted-subset sequencing remained incomplete although depth was large. It was the non-shared clonotypes that had lower generation probabilities than clonotypes shared by all four donors.

CDR3 length: 16 amino acids. Looked up from germline, CDR1 is SGDLS and CDR2 is YYNGEE. The ends were cut back, 0 bases at V and 1 base at J, with 13 bases in the middle. A word on this clone: No antigen is known for it.

The table came from immunoSEQ multiplex PCR; TCRdb's copy has only in-frame clones and leaves some out. The data show about 2.4 million clones, with 93% seen just once and approximately 0.37% held by the top ten. This receptor was obtained from a man between 18 and 29 years old in good health. Some clones in this sample may be carry-over from other donors' samples. The chain employs TRBV9 and TRBJ1-1; D may be TRBD1 (6 bases). The specimen was naive CD4+ T cells from PBMCs. Subset denoted: CD45RA+ positively selected. The CDR3 DNA follows: TGTGCCAGCAGCGTAGCCCCCCAGGGGTCGAACACTGAAGCTTTCTTT. It is translated as CASSVAPQGSNTEAFF.